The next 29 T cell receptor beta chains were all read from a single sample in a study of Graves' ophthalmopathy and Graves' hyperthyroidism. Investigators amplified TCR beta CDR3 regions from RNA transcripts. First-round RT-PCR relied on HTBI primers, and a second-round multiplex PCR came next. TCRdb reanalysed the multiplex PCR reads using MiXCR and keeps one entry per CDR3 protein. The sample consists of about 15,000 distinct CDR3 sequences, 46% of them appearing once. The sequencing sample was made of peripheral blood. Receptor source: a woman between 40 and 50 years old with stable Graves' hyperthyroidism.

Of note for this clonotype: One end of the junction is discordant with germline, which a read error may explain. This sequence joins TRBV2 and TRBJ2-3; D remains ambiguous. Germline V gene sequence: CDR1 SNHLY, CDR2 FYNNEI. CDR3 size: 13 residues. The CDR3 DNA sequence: TGTACCAGCAGTGACTTTTATGCAGATACGCAGTATTTT. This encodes CTSSDFYADTQYF.

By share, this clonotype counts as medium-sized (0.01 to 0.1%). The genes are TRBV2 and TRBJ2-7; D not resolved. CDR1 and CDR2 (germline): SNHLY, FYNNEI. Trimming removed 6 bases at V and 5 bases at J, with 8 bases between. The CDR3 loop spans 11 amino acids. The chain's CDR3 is CASRESDEQYF. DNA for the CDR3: TGTGCCAGCAGGGAATCCGACGAGCAGTACTTC. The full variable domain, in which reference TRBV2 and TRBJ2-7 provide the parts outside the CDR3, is EPEVTQTPSHQVTQMGQEVILRCVPISNHLYFYWYRQILGQKVEFLVSFYNNEISEKSEIFDDQFSVERPDGSNFTLKIRSTKLEDSAMYFCASRESDEQYFGPGTRLTVT.

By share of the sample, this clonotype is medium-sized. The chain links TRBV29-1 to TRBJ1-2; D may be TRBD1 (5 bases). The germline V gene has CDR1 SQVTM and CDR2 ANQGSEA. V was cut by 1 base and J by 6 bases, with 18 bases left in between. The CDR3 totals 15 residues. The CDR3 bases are TGCAGCGTTGAAGGTTCGCCAGCGGGGGATGATGGCTACACCTTC. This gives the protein CSVEGSPAGDDGYTF.

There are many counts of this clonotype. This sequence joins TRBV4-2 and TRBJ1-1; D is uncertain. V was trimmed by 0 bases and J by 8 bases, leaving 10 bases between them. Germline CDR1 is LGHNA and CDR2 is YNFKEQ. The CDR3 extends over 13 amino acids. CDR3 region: CASSQDRGREAFF. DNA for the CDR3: TGTGCCAGCAGCCAAGATCGAGGCAGGGAAGCTTTCTTT.

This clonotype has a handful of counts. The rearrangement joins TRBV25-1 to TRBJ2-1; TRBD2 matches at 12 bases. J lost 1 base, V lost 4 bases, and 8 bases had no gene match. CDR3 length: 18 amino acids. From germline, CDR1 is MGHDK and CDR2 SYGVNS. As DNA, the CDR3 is TGTGCCAGCAGTGGGATGCTTGGACTAGCGGGATCCTACAATGAGCAGTTCTTC. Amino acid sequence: CASSGMLGLAGSYNEQFF.

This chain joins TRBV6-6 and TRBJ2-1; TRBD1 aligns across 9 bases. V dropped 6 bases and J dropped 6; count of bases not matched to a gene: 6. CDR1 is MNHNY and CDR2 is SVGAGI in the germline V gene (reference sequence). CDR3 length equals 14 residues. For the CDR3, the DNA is TGTGCCAGCAGGGGACAGGGTCCTTTCAATGAGCAGTTCTTC. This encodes CASRGQGPFNEQFF.

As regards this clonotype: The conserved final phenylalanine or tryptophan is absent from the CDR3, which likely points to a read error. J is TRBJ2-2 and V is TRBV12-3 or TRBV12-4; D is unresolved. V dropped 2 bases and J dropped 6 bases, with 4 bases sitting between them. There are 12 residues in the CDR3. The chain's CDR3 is CASSLSAGELFS. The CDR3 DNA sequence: TGTGCCAGCAGTTTAAGTGCCGGGGAGCTGTTTTCT.

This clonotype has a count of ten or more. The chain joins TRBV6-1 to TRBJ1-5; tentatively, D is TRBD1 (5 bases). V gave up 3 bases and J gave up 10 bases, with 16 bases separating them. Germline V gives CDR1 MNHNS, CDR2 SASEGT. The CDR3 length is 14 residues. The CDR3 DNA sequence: TGTGCCAGCAGTGACCAGGGACCGAGAAGTCCCCAGCATTTT. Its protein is CASSDQGPRSPQHF.

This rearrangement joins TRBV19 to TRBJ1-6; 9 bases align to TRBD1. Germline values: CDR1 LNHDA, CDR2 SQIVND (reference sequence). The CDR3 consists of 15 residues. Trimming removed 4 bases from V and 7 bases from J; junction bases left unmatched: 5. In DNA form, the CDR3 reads TGTGCCAGTAGTAACGCCGGACAGGGGAATTCACCCCTCCACTTT. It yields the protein CASSNAGQGNSPLHF.

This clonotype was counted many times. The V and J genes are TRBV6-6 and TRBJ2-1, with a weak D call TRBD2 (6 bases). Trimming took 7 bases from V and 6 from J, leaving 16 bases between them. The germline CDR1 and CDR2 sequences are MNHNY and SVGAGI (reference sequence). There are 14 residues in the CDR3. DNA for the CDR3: TGTGCCAGCACCGGCGGGGTCTCTCCCAATGAGCAGTTCTTC. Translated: CASTGGVSPNEQFF.

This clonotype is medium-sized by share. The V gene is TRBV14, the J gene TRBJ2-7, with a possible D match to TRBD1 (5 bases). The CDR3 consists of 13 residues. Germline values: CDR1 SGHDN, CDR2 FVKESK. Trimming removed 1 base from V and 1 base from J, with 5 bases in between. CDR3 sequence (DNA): TGTGCCAGCAGCCAAGGACAGTCCTACGAGCAGTACTTC. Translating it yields CASSQGQSYEQYF.

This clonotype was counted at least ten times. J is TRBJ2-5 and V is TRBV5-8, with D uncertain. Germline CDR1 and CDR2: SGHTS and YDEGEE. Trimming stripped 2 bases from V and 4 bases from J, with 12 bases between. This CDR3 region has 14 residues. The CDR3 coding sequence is TGTGCCAGCAGCTTCCGAGGTAGCTTAGAGACCCAGTACTTC. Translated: CASSFRGSLETQYF.

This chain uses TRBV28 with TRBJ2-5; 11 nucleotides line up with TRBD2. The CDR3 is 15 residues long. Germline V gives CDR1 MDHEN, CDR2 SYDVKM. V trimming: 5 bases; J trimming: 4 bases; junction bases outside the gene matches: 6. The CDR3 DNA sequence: TGTGCCAGCAGTCTACTAGCGGGAGTGGGAGAGACCCAGTACTTC. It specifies CASSLLAGVGETQYF.

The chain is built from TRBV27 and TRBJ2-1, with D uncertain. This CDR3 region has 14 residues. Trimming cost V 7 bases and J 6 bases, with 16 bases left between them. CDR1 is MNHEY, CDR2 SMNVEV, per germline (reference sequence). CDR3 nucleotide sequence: TGTGCCAGCAAGACTTACGTACGAGGCAATGAGCAGTTCTTC. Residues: CASKTYVRGNEQFF.

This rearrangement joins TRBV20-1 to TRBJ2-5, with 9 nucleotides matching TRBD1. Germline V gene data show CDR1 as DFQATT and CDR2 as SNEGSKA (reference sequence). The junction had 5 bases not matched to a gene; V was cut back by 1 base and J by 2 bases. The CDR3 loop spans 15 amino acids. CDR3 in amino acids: CSARAWDREQETQYF. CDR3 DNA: TGCAGTGCTAGAGCTTGGGACAGGGAACAAGAGACCCAGTACTTC.

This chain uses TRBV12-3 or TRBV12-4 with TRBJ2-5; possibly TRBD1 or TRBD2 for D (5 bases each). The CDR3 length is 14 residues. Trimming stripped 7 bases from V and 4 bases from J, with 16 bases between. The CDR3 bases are TGTGCCAGCATAAAAACAGGAGGCCCAGAGACCCAGTACTTC. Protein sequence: CASIKTGGPETQYF.

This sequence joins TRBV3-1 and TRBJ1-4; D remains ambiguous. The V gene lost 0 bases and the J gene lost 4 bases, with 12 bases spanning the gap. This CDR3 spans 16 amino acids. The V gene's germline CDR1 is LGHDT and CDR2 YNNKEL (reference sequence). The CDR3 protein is CASSQDGHSYNEKLFF. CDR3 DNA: TGTGCCAGCAGCCAAGACGGGCACAGCTATAATGAAAAACTGTTTTTT.

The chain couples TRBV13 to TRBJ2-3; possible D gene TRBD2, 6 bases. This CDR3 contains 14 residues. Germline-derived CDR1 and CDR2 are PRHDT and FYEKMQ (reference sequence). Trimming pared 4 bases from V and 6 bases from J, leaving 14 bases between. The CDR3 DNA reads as TGTGCCAGCAGCTGGACTACGAGAGCGGATACGCAGTATTTT. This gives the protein CASSWTTRADTQYF.

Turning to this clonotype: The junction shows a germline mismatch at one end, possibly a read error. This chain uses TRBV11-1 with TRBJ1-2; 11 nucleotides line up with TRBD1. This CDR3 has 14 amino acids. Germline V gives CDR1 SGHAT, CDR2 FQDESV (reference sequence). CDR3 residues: CASRPRTGGSGYAF. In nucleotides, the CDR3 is TGTGCCAGCCGTCCTCGGACAGGGGGCTCTGGCTACGCCTTC.

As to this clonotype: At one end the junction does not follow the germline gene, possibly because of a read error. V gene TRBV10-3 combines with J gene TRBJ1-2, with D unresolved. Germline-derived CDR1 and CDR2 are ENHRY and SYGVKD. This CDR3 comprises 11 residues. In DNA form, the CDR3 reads TGTGCCAGCAGTTACGACGGATCAACCTACTTC. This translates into CASSYDGSTYF.

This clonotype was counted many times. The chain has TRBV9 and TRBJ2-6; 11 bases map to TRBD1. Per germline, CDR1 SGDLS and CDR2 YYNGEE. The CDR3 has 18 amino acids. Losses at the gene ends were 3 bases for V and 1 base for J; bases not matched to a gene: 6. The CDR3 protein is CASSARDRGNSGANVLTF. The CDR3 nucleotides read TGTGCCAGCAGCGCCCGGGACAGGGGGAATTCTGGGGCCAACGTCCTGACTTTC.

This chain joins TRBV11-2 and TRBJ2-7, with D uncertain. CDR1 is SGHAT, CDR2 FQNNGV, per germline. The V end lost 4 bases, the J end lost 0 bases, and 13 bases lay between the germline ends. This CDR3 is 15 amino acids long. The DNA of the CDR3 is TGTGCCAGCAGCTGGGGTAGGGCGTACTCCTACGAGCAGTACTTC. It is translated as CASSWGRAYSYEQYF. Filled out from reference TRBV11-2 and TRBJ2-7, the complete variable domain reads EAGVAQSPRYKIIEKRQSVAFWCNPISGHATLYWYQQILGQGPKLLIQFQNNGVVDDSQLPKDRFSAERLKGVDSTLKIQPAKLEDSAVYLCASSWGRAYSYEQYFGPGTRLTVT.

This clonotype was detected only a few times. CDR3 protein: CASSLSNSRTTGNTIYF. The CDR3, as DNA: TGTGCCAGCAGTTTGAGCAATTCAAGGACCACAGGAAACACCATATATTTT. The V gene is TRBV6-5, the J gene TRBJ1-3; D unclear. V was shortened by 4 bases and J by 4 bases, with 20 bases between the two germline ends. This CDR3 is 17 amino acids long. Germline loops: CDR1 MNHEY, CDR2 SVGAGI.

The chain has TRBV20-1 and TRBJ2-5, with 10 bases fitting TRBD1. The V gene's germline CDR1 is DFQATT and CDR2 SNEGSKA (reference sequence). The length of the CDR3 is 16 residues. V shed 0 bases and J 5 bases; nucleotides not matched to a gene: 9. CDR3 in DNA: TGCAGTGCTAGAGACCCCGGGACAGGGGATATGGAGACCCAGTACTTC. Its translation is CSARDPGTGDMETQYF.

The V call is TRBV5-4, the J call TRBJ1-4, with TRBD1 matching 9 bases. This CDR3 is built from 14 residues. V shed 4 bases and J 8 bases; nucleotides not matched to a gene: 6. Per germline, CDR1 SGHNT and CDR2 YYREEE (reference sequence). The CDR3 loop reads CASSMDRGYEKLFF. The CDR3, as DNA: TGTGCCAGCAGCATGGACAGGGGTTACGAAAAACTGTTTTTT.

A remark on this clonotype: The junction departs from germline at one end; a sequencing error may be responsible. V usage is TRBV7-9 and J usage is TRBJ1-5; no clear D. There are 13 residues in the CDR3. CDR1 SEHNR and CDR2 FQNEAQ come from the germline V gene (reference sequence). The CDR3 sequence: CASSSLEEQPQHF. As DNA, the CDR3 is TGTGCCAGCAGCTCCTTGGAAGAGCAGCCTCAGCATTTT.

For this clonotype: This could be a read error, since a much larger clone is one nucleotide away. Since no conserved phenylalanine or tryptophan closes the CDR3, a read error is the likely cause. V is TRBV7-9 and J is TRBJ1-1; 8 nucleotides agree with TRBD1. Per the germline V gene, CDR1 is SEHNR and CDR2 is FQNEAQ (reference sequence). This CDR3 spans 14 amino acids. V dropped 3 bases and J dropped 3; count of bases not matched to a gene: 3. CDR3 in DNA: TGTGCCAGCAGCTTTACAGGGGGGGACACTGAAGCTTTCTTG. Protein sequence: CASSFTGGDTEAFL.

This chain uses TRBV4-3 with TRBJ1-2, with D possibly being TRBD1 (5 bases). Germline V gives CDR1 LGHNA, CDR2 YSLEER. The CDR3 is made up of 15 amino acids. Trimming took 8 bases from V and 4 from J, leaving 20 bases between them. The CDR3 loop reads CASSRGGMGGYGYTF. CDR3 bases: TGCGCCAGCTCACGGGGGGGAATGGGAGGCTATGGCTACACCTTC.

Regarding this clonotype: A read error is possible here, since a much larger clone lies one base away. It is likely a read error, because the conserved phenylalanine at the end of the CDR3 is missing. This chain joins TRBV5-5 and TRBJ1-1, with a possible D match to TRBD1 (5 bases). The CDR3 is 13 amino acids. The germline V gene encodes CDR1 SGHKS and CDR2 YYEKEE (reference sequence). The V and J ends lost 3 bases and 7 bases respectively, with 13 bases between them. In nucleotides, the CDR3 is TGTGCCAGCAGCTGGAGCCCTAGGGGTGAAGCTTTCCTT. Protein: CASSWSPRGEAFL.